This T cell receptor (beta chain) was sequenced in a study of blood T cell repertoires in COVID-19. At the level of the study: Sites in the United States, Italy and Spain provided acute and convalescent COVID-19 samples. The analysed material was cDNA or gDNA that came from T cells, B-cell-depleted T cells, or PBMCs.

Germline values: CDR1 LNHDA, CDR2 SQIVND (reference sequence). V lost 5 bases, J lost 7 bases, and 5 bases stayed unmatched. This CDR3 has 15 residues. Per the authors' pipeline: Estimation of nucleated cell counts relied on the amplification of reference gene primers. Clones were read by immunoSEQ multiplex PCR, and TCRdb kept only the in-frame ones, dropping some. V and J calls and clone size are those listed in that table; D and trimming were worked out from the DNA. The table has 130,000 to 150,000 clones, 85% seen once; the top ten hold roughly 2.7%. This rearrangement joins TRBV19 to TRBJ1-6; 10 positions agree with TRBD1. Sequenced input: peripheral blood. The receptor was isolated from a human donor with acute or convalescent COVID-19. The donor label of this sample is uncertain. Here the CDR3 reads CASSLRTGGNSPLHF. DNA for the CDR3: TGTGCCAGTAGTCTACGGACAGGGGGAAATTCACCCCTCCACTTT.